Listed below are T cell receptor beta chains from one sample, sequenced in a study of blood T cell repertoires in COVID-19. Here immunoSEQ multiplex PCR was the method, and the copy in TCRdb shows in-frame clones only, minus some. The profile shows about 170,000 clones, 65% to 90% of them singletons. Specimen: peripheral blood. These receptors came from a woman between 40 and 50 years old with COVID-19, enrolled during active disease. Each CDR3 is given with its conserved first and last residue. D genes are given only for firm matches. The listing skips clone size in some rows; elsewhere it reads once, few, many or a size class.

abundance: -
d_gene: -
v_gene: TRBV12-5
j_gene: TRBJ2-1
CDR3nt: TGTGCTAGTGGTTCGTCGGGATCTGGGTCCTACAATGAGCAGTTCTTC
CDR3aa: CASGSSGSGSYNEQFF

abundance: once
d_gene: -
v_gene: TRBV9
j_gene: TRBJ2-1
CDR3nt: TGTGCCAGCAGCGTCGACGGGGCCAGGGGCGAGCAGTTCTTC
CDR3aa: CASSVDGARGEQFF

abundance: -
d_gene: -
v_gene: TRBV6-1
j_gene: TRBJ2-3
CDR3nt: TGTGCCAGCAGTGACCGTCTTTTCACAGATACGCAGTATTTT
CDR3aa: CASSDRLFTDTQYF

abundance: -
d_gene: TRBD2
v_gene: TRBV10-1
j_gene: TRBJ2-3
CDR3nt: TGCGCCAGCAGTCTGGCGGGAGTGGCAGATACGCAGTATTTT
CDR3aa: CASSLAGVADTQYF

abundance: -
d_gene: -
v_gene: TRBV2
j_gene: TRBJ2-5
CDR3nt: TGTGCCAGCCGTCGTCAGGAACACCCGACCGGACAGTACTTC
CDR3aa: CASRRQEHPTGQYF

abundance: -
d_gene: -
v_gene: TRBV15
j_gene: TRBJ2-5
CDR3nt: TGTGCCACCAGCAGAGCAGGGGAGGGTGAAGAGACCCAGTACTTC
CDR3aa: CATSRAGEGEETQYF

abundance: few
d_gene: TRBD2
v_gene: TRBV2
j_gene: TRBJ2-3
CDR3nt: TGTGCCAAAGACTACTTGGGAGCGGGAGTGGGGGATACGCAGTATTTT
CDR3aa: CAKDYLGAGVGDTQYF

abundance: -
d_gene: -
v_gene: TRBV6-5
j_gene: TRBJ1-4
CDR3nt: TGTGCCAGCAGTTACTATAGAGCAACTAATGAAAAACTGTTTTTT
CDR3aa: CASSYYRATNEKLFF

abundance: few
d_gene: -
v_gene: TRBV13
j_gene: TRBJ2-3
CDR3nt: TGTGCCAGCAGCTTAGCCGGGGTGGAAACAGATACGCAGTATTTT
CDR3aa: CASSLAGVETDTQYF

abundance: -
d_gene: -
v_gene: TRBV15
j_gene: TRBJ2-1
CDR3nt: TGTGCCACCAGCAGCTTCCTGGACTACCAACAAGACGAGCAGTTCTTC
CDR3aa: CATSSFLDYQQDEQFF

abundance: -
d_gene: -
v_gene: TRBV2
j_gene: TRBJ1-1
CDR3nt: TGTGCCAGCAGTCAGGGAGGGGGGACTGAAGCTTTCTTT
CDR3aa: CASSQGGGTEAFF

abundance: -
d_gene: TRBD2
v_gene: TRBV5-4
j_gene: TRBJ2-5
CDR3nt: TGTGCCAGCAGCTTGTGGGGGACTAGCAAAGAGACCCAGTACTTC
CDR3aa: CASSLWGTSKETQYF

abundance: -
d_gene: -
v_gene: TRBV6-6
j_gene: TRBJ1-5
CDR3nt: TGTGCCAGCAGTTACTCGGATGGGGGGAATCAGCCCCAGCATTTT
CDR3aa: CASSYSDGGNQPQHF

abundance: -
d_gene: -
v_gene: TRBV28
j_gene: TRBJ2-5
CDR3nt: TGTGCCAGCAGTTTATATACTAGGAGGTTAGAGACCCAGTACTTC
CDR3aa: CASSLYTRRLETQYF

abundance: -
d_gene: -
v_gene: TRBV19
j_gene: TRBJ1-1
CDR3nt: TGTGCCAGTAGTATAGCAGGACATAGGAACACTGAAGCTTTCTTT
CDR3aa: CASSIAGHRNTEAFF

abundance: -
d_gene: -
v_gene: TRBV11-2
j_gene: TRBJ2-1
CDR3nt: TGTGCCAGCAGCTTTGACCCTAGAGGGTTTGAGCAGTTCTTC
CDR3aa: CASSFDPRGFEQFF

abundance: -
d_gene: -
v_gene: TRBV28
j_gene: TRBJ1-6
CDR3nt: TGTGCCAGCACCCCGTGGACTATGGTCGGTTCACCCCTCCACTTT
CDR3aa: CASTPWTMVGSPLHF

abundance: -
d_gene: -
v_gene: TRBV6-1
j_gene: TRBJ1-5
CDR3nt: TGTGCAGCTGCCCAGGGGAGCAATCAGCCCCAGCATTTT
CDR3aa: CAAAQGSNQPQHF

abundance: -
d_gene: -
v_gene: TRBV28
j_gene: TRBJ1-1
CDR3nt: TGTGCCAGCAACCCCTGGCAGGGGAACACTGAAGCTTTCTTT
CDR3aa: CASNPWQGNTEAFF

abundance: -
d_gene: -
v_gene: TRBV4-1
j_gene: TRBJ2-3
CDR3nt: TGCGCCAGCAGCCAAGATTTTAGGGGCTTGGGAGATACGCAGTATTTT
CDR3aa: CASSQDFRGLGDTQYF

abundance: -
d_gene: TRBD1
v_gene: TRBV7-9
j_gene: TRBJ2-7
CDR3nt: TGTGCCAGCGCCAGAACCCAGGGGGTGGTCGAGCAGTACTTC
CDR3aa: CASARTQGVVEQYF

abundance: -
d_gene: -
v_gene: TRBV5-5
j_gene: TRBJ2-7
CDR3nt: TGTGCCAGCAGCAGGGAGAGGGCCTACGAGCAGTACTTC
CDR3aa: CASSRERAYEQYF

abundance: -
d_gene: TRBD2
v_gene: TRBV16
j_gene: TRBJ2-5
CDR3nt: TGTGCCAGCAGCCAGCGGGAGGGCCGTGCGGAGACCCAGTACTTC
CDR3aa: CASSQREGRAETQYF

abundance: few
d_gene: -
v_gene: TRBV10-2
j_gene: TRBJ1-6
CDR3nt: TGCGCCAGTGGATGGGGGCTGAATTCACCCCTCCACTTT
CDR3aa: CASGWGLNSPLHF

abundance: -
d_gene: -
v_gene: TRBV19
j_gene: TRBJ1-5
CDR3nt: TGTGCCAGTAGTATCGTGGGGCTGAATCAGCCCCAGCATTTT
CDR3aa: CASSIVGLNQPQHF

abundance: -
d_gene: TRBD2
v_gene: TRBV7-3
j_gene: TRBJ2-1
CDR3nt: TGTGCCAGCAGCAAAGCTAGCGGGGGGCCCCCCAATGAGCAGTTCTTC
CDR3aa: CASSKASGGPPNEQFF

abundance: -
d_gene: TRBD1
v_gene: TRBV5-6
j_gene: TRBJ2-5
CDR3nt: TGTGCCAGCAGTAGGGACAGGCGAGAGACCCAGTACTTC
CDR3aa: CASSRDRRETQYF

abundance: -
d_gene: TRBD1
v_gene: TRBV23-1
j_gene: TRBJ2-3
CDR3nt: TGCGCCAGCAGGGTAAGACAGGGGAGGACCACAGATACGCAGTATTTT
CDR3aa: CASRVRQGRTTDTQYF

abundance: -
d_gene: TRBD1
v_gene: TRBV28
j_gene: TRBJ1-4
CDR3nt: TGTGCCAGCCGCGGGGACAGGGGCGAAAAACTGTTTTTT
CDR3aa: CASRGDRGEKLFF

abundance: -
d_gene: -
v_gene: TRBV7-7
j_gene: TRBJ2-2
CDR3nt: TGTGCTAGCAGCTTACTAGCATCAAACACCGGGGAGCTGTTTTTT
CDR3aa: CASSLLASNTGELFF

abundance: -
d_gene: TRBD1
v_gene: TRBV7-9
j_gene: TRBJ2-1
CDR3nt: TGTGCTGGGGACAGGGATTACAATGAGCAGTTCTTC
CDR3aa: CAGDRDYNEQFF

abundance: -
d_gene: -
v_gene: TRBV11-3
j_gene: TRBJ2-1
CDR3nt: TGTGCCAGCAGCTCCGGGACACTGTACAATGAGCAGTTCTTC
CDR3aa: CASSSGTLYNEQFF

abundance: -
d_gene: -
v_gene: TRBV9
j_gene: TRBJ2-2
CDR3nt: TGTGCCAGCAGCGTAGACAGTGAGTACACCGGGGAGCTGTTTTTT
CDR3aa: CASSVDSEYTGELFF

abundance: -
d_gene: -
v_gene: TRBV5-6
j_gene: TRBJ2-7
CDR3nt: TGTGCCAGCAGCTTAAGCGGCCCGACAGGTCAGTACTTC
CDR3aa: CASSLSGPTGQYF

abundance: once
d_gene: TRBD2
v_gene: TRBV5-4
j_gene: TRBJ2-1
CDR3nt: TGTGCCAGCAGCCCGGGACTAGCGGGGGAGAGGGCCTACAATGAGCAGTTCTTC
CDR3aa: CASSPGLAGERAYNEQFF

abundance: -
d_gene: TRBD1
v_gene: TRBV6-1
j_gene: TRBJ2-3
CDR3nt: TGTGCCAGCAGTGAAGCGTGGCAGGGGGTACTAAGCACAGATACGCAGTATTTT
CDR3aa: CASSEAWQGVLSTDTQYF

abundance: -
d_gene: -
v_gene: TRBV5-4
j_gene: TRBJ2-7
CDR3nt: TGTGCCAGCAGCAGGCCCGGGACACCTATTTCCTACGAGCAGTACTTC
CDR3aa: CASSRPGTPISYEQYF

abundance: -
d_gene: TRBD2
v_gene: TRBV19
j_gene: TRBJ2-7
CDR3nt: TGTGCCAGTAGTAGGGGGACTAGCGACGTCGAGCAGTACTTC
CDR3aa: CASSRGTSDVEQYF

abundance: -
d_gene: -
v_gene: TRBV18
j_gene: TRBJ1-3
CDR3nt: TGTGCCAGCTCTTCATACGTCCGGGGCTCTGGAAACACCATATATTTT
CDR3aa: CASSSYVRGSGNTIYF

abundance: few
d_gene: -
v_gene: TRBV29-1
j_gene: TRBJ1-1
CDR3nt: TGCAGCGTTAGGCAGGGGATAGGGAACACTGAAGCTTTCTTT
CDR3aa: CSVRQGIGNTEAFF

abundance: -
d_gene: -
v_gene: TRBV30
j_gene: TRBJ1-5
CDR3nt: TGTGCCTGGAGTCCACTGAACAGGGACAATCAGCCCCAGCATTTT
CDR3aa: CAWSPLNRDNQPQHF

abundance: -
d_gene: TRBD1
v_gene: TRBV4-2
j_gene: TRBJ2-7
CDR3nt: TGTGCCAGCAGCCAAACAGGGGGCAGGGGGTACGAGCAGTACTTC
CDR3aa: CASSQTGGRGYEQYF

abundance: once
d_gene: -
v_gene: TRBV18
j_gene: TRBJ2-1
CDR3nt: TGTGCCAGCTCACCGGACAGATCTGAGCAGTTCTTC
CDR3aa: CASSPDRSEQFF

abundance: -
d_gene: -
v_gene: TRBV13
j_gene: TRBJ2-1
CDR3nt: TGTGCCAGCAGCCGCAGGGACAATGAGCAGTTCTTC
CDR3aa: CASSRRDNEQFF

abundance: once
d_gene: -
v_gene: TRBV12-3/TRBV12-4
j_gene: TRBJ2-7
CDR3nt: TGTGCCAGCAGTTTTATAGAACCCGAGCAGTACTTC
CDR3aa: CASSFIEPEQYF